These T cell receptor beta chains were read from a single sample in a study of T cells after yellow fever vaccination. TCRdb processed the 5' RACE reads anew with MiXCR; each CDR3 protein has one entry. The sample shows 400,000 or so distinct CDR3 sequences, under 14% of them seen only once. Source: PBMCs, taken on the day of the first yellow fever vaccination. These receptor sequences come from a man younger than 35 who received the YFV17D yellow fever vaccine. CDR3s include the opening cysteine and the closing phenylalanine or tryptophan. Each record gives: CDR3 protein, V gene, J gene.

CDR3 protein: CASSSGGREAEAFF
V gene: TRBV7-2
J gene: TRBJ1-1

CDR3 protein: CSVEREASSEAFF
V gene: TRBV29-1
J gene: TRBJ1-1

CDR3 protein: CASSLGQGEINTEAFF
V gene: TRBV5-1
J gene: TRBJ1-1

CDR3 protein: CASSAGERPLYQETQYF
V gene: TRBV19
J gene: TRBJ2-5

CDR3 protein: CASSTVSYEQYF
V gene: TRBV7-2
J gene: TRBJ2-7

CDR3 protein: CAWRKTSATDTQYF
V gene: TRBV30
J gene: TRBJ2-3

CDR3 protein: CASSLVRVKDGELFF
V gene: TRBV7-8
J gene: TRBJ2-2

CDR3 protein: CASSEGSLLGGDRAGANVLTF
V gene: TRBV4-1
J gene: TRBJ2-6

CDR3 protein: CSARGTLAYEQYF
V gene: TRBV20-1
J gene: TRBJ2-7

CDR3 protein: CASKNQRATYPLVYNSPLHF
V gene: TRBV2
J gene: TRBJ1-6

CDR3 protein: CASSLAGAHYGYTF
V gene: TRBV7-8
J gene: TRBJ1-2

CDR3 protein: CAISAWGPFGIDEKLFF
V gene: TRBV10-3
J gene: TRBJ1-4

CDR3 protein: CASSWAGTSGGDEQFF
V gene: TRBV5-1
J gene: TRBJ2-1

CDR3 protein: CASSREIFYQPQHF
V gene: TRBV4-3
J gene: TRBJ1-5

CDR3 protein: CSARLAGGLQETQYF
V gene: TRBV29-1
J gene: TRBJ2-5

CDR3 protein: CASSLLAGARSYNEQFF
V gene: TRBV6-5
J gene: TRBJ2-1

CDR3 protein: CASSLSGGHEQYF
V gene: TRBV6-2/TRBV6-3
J gene: TRBJ2-7

CDR3 protein: CSAARDGGETQYF
V gene: TRBV20-1
J gene: TRBJ2-5

CDR3 protein: CASSFRQGETQYF
V gene: TRBV5-1
J gene: TRBJ2-5

CDR3 protein: CASSPGDRGGYGYTF
V gene: TRBV12-3/TRBV12-4
J gene: TRBJ1-2

CDR3 protein: CASSFGADNSPLHF
V gene: TRBV7-9
J gene: TRBJ1-6

CDR3 protein: CASKAGLYQDNSPLHF
V gene: TRBV6-5
J gene: TRBJ1-6

CDR3 protein: CASSARGGGLVEQFF
V gene: TRBV7-2
J gene: TRBJ2-1

CDR3 protein: CASRIGGGYTF
V gene: TRBV6-5
J gene: TRBJ1-2

CDR3 protein: CASSQVFQETQYF
V gene: TRBV4-2
J gene: TRBJ2-5

CDR3 protein: CASSSRPARTSTDTQYF
V gene: TRBV9
J gene: TRBJ2-3

CDR3 protein: CASSQAASGTYTGELFF
V gene: TRBV4-3
J gene: TRBJ2-2

CDR3 protein: CASGPYRDSQETQYF
V gene: TRBV12-3/TRBV12-4
J gene: TRBJ2-5

CDR3 protein: CSARGSGRYSYNEQFF
V gene: TRBV20-1
J gene: TRBJ2-1

CDR3 protein: CASSPNPGSYEQYF
V gene: TRBV3-1
J gene: TRBJ2-7

CDR3 protein: CASSRLAGGQSDTQYF
V gene: TRBV5-1
J gene: TRBJ2-3

CDR3 protein: CSVYSLYGYTF
V gene: TRBV29-1
J gene: TRBJ1-2

CDR3 protein: CASSAYPLAGGADTQYF
V gene: TRBV9
J gene: TRBJ2-3

CDR3 protein: CASSQDAGEVTHEQFF
V gene: TRBV3-1
J gene: TRBJ2-1

CDR3 protein: CASSQDWGTGANVLTF
V gene: TRBV3-1
J gene: TRBJ2-6

CDR3 protein: CASRGPGSFEQYF
V gene: TRBV5-1
J gene: TRBJ2-7

CDR3 protein: CSVFSPGSYGYTF
V gene: TRBV20-1
J gene: TRBJ1-2

CDR3 protein: CASSDGGASTDTQYF
V gene: TRBV6-4
J gene: TRBJ2-3

CDR3 protein: CASSYPGVGYGYTF
V gene: TRBV7-9
J gene: TRBJ1-2

CDR3 protein: CASTHGGSGANVLTF
V gene: TRBV6-2/TRBV6-3
J gene: TRBJ2-6

CDR3 protein: CASSGGTVNTGELFF
V gene: TRBV5-1
J gene: TRBJ2-2

CDR3 protein: CASSVGRGQNSDEQFF
V gene: TRBV9
J gene: TRBJ2-1

CDR3 protein: CASSIRRFSRPEAFF
V gene: TRBV6-2/TRBV6-3
J gene: TRBJ1-1

CDR3 protein: CATSDLLGLRDTQYF
V gene: TRBV24-1
J gene: TRBJ2-3